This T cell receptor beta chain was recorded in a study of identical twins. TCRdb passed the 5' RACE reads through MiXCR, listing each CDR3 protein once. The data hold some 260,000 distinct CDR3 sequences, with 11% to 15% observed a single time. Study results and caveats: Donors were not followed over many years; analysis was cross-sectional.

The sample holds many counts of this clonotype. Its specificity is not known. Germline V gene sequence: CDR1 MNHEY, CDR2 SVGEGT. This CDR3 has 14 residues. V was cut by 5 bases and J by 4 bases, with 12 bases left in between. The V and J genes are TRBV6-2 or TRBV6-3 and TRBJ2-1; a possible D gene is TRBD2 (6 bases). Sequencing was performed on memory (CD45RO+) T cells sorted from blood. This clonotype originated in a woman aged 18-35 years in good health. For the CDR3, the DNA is TGTGCCAGCAGTAAATCTAGCGAGTACAATGAGCAGTTCTTC. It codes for CASSKSSEYNEQFF.